The 26 T cell receptor beta chains below were found in one sample sequenced in a study of blood T cell repertoires in COVID-19. Generated by immunoSEQ multiplex PCR, the TCRdb table keeps only in-frame clones and is missing some. The sample carries about 370,000 clones, about 89% recorded once. Sequencing input: peripheral blood. The receptors shown here come from a woman in her thirties with COVID-19, enrolled during active disease.

V and J are TRBV2 and TRBJ2-5; 9 nucleotides line up with TRBD2. CDR3 length: 15 residues. In germline, CDR1 is SNHLY, CDR2 FYNNEI. V was clipped by 5 bases and J by 5 bases; unmatched bases: 9. The DNA of the CDR3 is TGTGCCAGCAGTTCTCGCGGGAGGGCCTCTGAGACCCAGTACTTC. This encodes CASSSRGRASETQYF.

This sequence joins TRBV4-3 and TRBJ2-7; TRBD1 matches at 8 bases. The CDR3 has 14 amino acids. The V gene's germline CDR1 is LGHNA and CDR2 YSLEER. J gave up 7 bases and V 4 bases, and 9 bases lay outside the gene matches. CDR3: CASSRGDRGGEQYF. CDR3 DNA: TGCGCCAGCAGCCGAGGAGACAGGGGCGGTGAGCAGTACTTC.

The chain combines TRBV7-9 with TRBJ1-5; D gene unclear. Trimming removed 8 bases from V and 3 bases from J, with 8 bases in between. CDR1 and CDR2 (germline): SEHNR, FQNEAQ (reference sequence). This CDR3 has 12 residues. The CDR3 here is CASCQDNQPQHF. DNA for the CDR3: TGTGCCAGCTGCCAGGACAATCAGCCCCAGCATTTT. Supplemented by reference TRBV7-9 and TRBJ1-5, the full variable domain reads DTGVSQNPRHKITKRGQNVTFRCDPISEHNRLYWYRQTLGQGPEFLTYFQNEAQLEKSRLLSDRFSAERPKGSFSTLEIQRTEQGDSAMYLCASCQDNQPQHFGDGTRLSIL.

This sequence joins TRBV2 and TRBJ2-1; 10 nucleotides line up with TRBD2. Trimming took 4 bases from V and 4 from J; bases not matched to a gene: 4. The length of the CDR3 is 15 residues. Germline values: CDR1 SNHLY, CDR2 FYNNEI. CDR3 in amino acids: CASSARTSGYNEQFF. CDR3 bases: TGTGCCAGCAGTGCACGGACTAGCGGATACAATGAGCAGTTCTTC.

CDR3 in DNA: TGTGCCAGCAACCCCGGGAGGGGTAGCACAGATACGCAGTATTTT. This encodes CASNPGRGSTDTQYF. V usage is TRBV7-8 and J usage is TRBJ2-3, with TRBD2 matching over 8 bases. Germline lookup yields CDR1 SGHVS and CDR2 FQNEAQ. V dropped 7 bases and J dropped 0; count of bases not matched to a gene: 6. The CDR3 has 15 residues.

This clone showed up just a few times. The chain uses TRBV9 and TRBJ1-2; TRBD1 agrees at 7 bases. The CDR3 totals 16 residues. After removal of 2 bases from V and 3 bases from J, the junction contained 10 bases not matched to a gene. The germline V gene encodes CDR1 SGDLS and CDR2 YYNGEE. CDR3 nucleotides: TGTGCCAGCAGCGTCCCGCCACGGGGGACAGACTATGGCTACACCTTC. Translation: CASSVPPRGTDYGYTF.

V gene TRBV3-1 (or the pseudogene TRBV3-2) combines with J gene TRBJ2-3; the match to TRBD2 covers 9 bases. The junction had 10 bases not matched to a gene; V was cut back by 4 bases and J by 2 bases. CDR1 and CDR2 (germline): LGHDT, YNNKEL (reference sequence). This CDR3 has 17 amino acids. The CDR3 DNA reads TGTGCCAGCAGCCCAGGTTTTAGCGGGAGTACCACAGATACGCAGTATTTT. This codes for CASSPGFSGSTTDTQYF.

The chain joins TRBV5-1 to TRBJ2-5, with 7 bases lining up with TRBD1. The V and J ends lost 3 bases and 7 bases, in that order; junction bases with no gene match: 6. The CDR3 loop spans 13 amino acids. CDR1 is SGHRS and CDR2 is YFSETQ in the germline V gene. The CDR3 loop reads CASSSGQVATQYF. CDR3 in DNA: TGCGCCAGCAGCTCTGGACAGGTCGCGACCCAGTACTTC.

The J gene is TRBJ1-5, the V gene TRBV30; weak D call: TRBD1 (5 bases). Germline CDR1 is GTSNPN and CDR2 is SVGIG (reference sequence). This CDR3 contains 17 residues. Deletions cut 0 bases from V and 1 base from J, with 16 bases between. DNA for the CDR3: TGTGCCTGGAGTGTACGGGGTGGGGGAGGGAGCAATCAGCCCCAGCATTTT. Translating it yields CAWSVRGGGGSNQPQHF.

V and J are TRBV2 and TRBJ2-5, with D maybe TRBD2 (6 bases). The CDR3 contains 13 residues. From germline, CDR1 is SNHLY and CDR2 FYNNEI. V dropped 7 bases and J dropped 7 bases, with 16 bases sitting between them. The CDR3 spells CASTPIAVGTQYF. The CDR3 coding sequence is TGTGCCAGCACACCAATAGCGGTGGGGACCCAGTACTTC.

The count of this clone is one. This chain uses TRBV27 with TRBJ1-1, with 8 bases matching TRBD1. There are 16 residues in the CDR3. Germline lookup yields CDR1 MNHEY and CDR2 SMNVEV (reference sequence). J lost 6 bases, V lost 6 bases, and 15 bases had no gene match. Here the CDR3 reads CASSLRMTGAVAEAFF. The CDR3 nucleotides are TGTGCCAGCAGCCTCCGGATGACAGGGGCGGTCGCTGAAGCTTTCTTT.

Only one count was recorded for this clone. The rearrangement links TRBV27 to TRBJ1-2, with D uncertain. The CDR3 loop spans 13 amino acids. Trimming took off 0 bases at V and 6 bases at J, with 8 bases between the two ends. Germline values: CDR1 MNHEY, CDR2 SMNVEV (reference sequence). CDR3 nucleotide sequence: TGTGCCAGCAGTTTATCAGCGGGGAATGGCTACACCTTC. Its translation is CASSLSAGNGYTF.

J is TRBJ2-7 and V is TRBV12-3 or TRBV12-4; 7 nucleotides match TRBD1. J gave up 2 bases and V 3 bases, and 1 base lay outside the gene matches. This CDR3 has 13 residues. The CDR3 coding sequence is TGTGCCAGCAGTTTTGGGACAGCCTACGAGCAGTACTTC. The encoded protein is CASSFGTAYEQYF.

The chain recombines TRBV10-2 with TRBJ2-7; D perhaps matches TRBD1 (5 bases). Trimming cost V 7 bases and J 5 bases, with 18 bases left between them. The CDR3 is made up of 14 amino acids. Germline CDR1 and CDR2: WSHSY and SAAADI. CDR3 amino acids: CASNPVKGYHEQYF. CDR3 bases: TGCGCCAGCAACCCAGTGAAGGGGTACCACGAGCAGTACTTC.

V is TRBV25-1 and J is TRBJ2-2; a weak D match, TRBD2 (5 bases). Trimming took 9 bases from V and 7 from J, leaving 15 bases between them. CDR1 MGHDK and CDR2 SYGVNS come from the germline V gene. The CDR3 totals 13 residues. The CDR3 here is CARRHPAGGELFF. CDR3 nucleotides: TGTGCCAGAAGACACCCGGCGGGCGGGGAGCTGTTTTTT. The full variable domain, rest sourced from reference TRBV25-1 and TRBJ2-2, is EADIYQTPRYLVIGTGKKITLECSQTMGHDKMYWYQQDPGMELHLIHYSYGVNSTEKGDLSSESTVSRIRTEHFPLTLESARPSHTSQYLCARRHPAGGELFFGEGSRLTVL.

The genes are TRBV9 and TRBJ2-1, with 16 bases lining up with TRBD2. Germline V gives CDR1 SGDLS, CDR2 YYNGEE. V shed 2 bases, J shed 5 bases, and the junction held 1 base outside the gene matches. The CDR3 has 16 residues. CDR3 loop: CASSVGLAGGDNEQFF. The CDR3 nucleotides read TGTGCCAGCAGCGTGGGACTAGCGGGAGGGGACAATGAGCAGTTCTTC.

This chain links TRBV7-9 with TRBJ1-2, with a tentative D call TRBD1 (6 bases). Germline-derived CDR1 and CDR2 are SEHNR and FQNEAQ (reference sequence). This CDR3 region has 14 residues. The V end lost 1 base, the J end lost 8 bases, and 14 bases lay between the germline ends. The CDR3 bases are TGTGCCAGCAGCTTAGATATTGGGGGCTCAGGCTACACCTTC. Residues: CASSLDIGGSGYTF.

The chain is built from TRBV7-9 and TRBJ1-2, with D perhaps TRBD1 (6 bases). The germline CDR1 and CDR2 sequences are SEHNR and FQNEAQ (reference sequence). Trimming took 3 bases from V and 8 from J, leaving 16 bases between them. This CDR3 is 14 amino acids long. CDR3 residues: CASSLTTGTRGYTF. The CDR3 DNA sequence: TGTGCCAGCAGCTTGACTACAGGGACGCGGGGCTACACCTTC.

The chain employs TRBV19 and TRBJ1-6; TRBD1 might be the D (5 bases). Trimming pared 4 bases from V and 4 bases from J, leaving 11 bases between. This CDR3 is built from 15 residues. The V gene's germline CDR1 is LNHDA and CDR2 SQIVND (reference sequence). CDR3 nucleotides: TGTGCCAGTAGTAGCGGGACTCTTTATAATTCACCCCTCCACTTT. Encoded protein: CASSSGTLYNSPLHF. The full variable domain, in which reference TRBV19 and TRBJ1-6 provide the parts outside the CDR3, is DGGITQSPKYLFRKEGQNVTLSCEQNLNHDAMYWYRQDPGQGLRLIYYSQIVNDFQKGDIAEGYSVSREKKESFPLTVTSAQKNPTAFYLCASSSGTLYNSPLHFGNGTRLTVT.

Here the CDR3 DNA reads TGTGCCAGCAGCTTTACCGGGACACCCCTCCACTTT. This encodes CASSFTGTPLHF. J is TRBJ1-6 and V is TRBV13; D is ambiguous. Germline V lookup: CDR1 PRHDT, CDR2 FYEKMQ (reference sequence). The CDR3 consists of 12 residues. V was cut by 3 bases and J by 11 bases, with 8 bases left in between.

The chain combines TRBV9 with TRBJ2-2, with D perhaps matching TRBD2 (5 bases). The V and J ends lost 2 bases and 5 bases respectively, with 10 bases between them. Germline V gene lookup returns CDR1 SGDLS and CDR2 YYNGEE. This CDR3 has 14 residues. The CDR3 DNA is TGTGCCAGCAGCGTCCGGACTGAAACCGGGGAGCTGTTTTTT. Protein: CASSVRTETGELFF.

The chain couples TRBV11-2 to TRBJ2-1; TRBD1 might be the D (5 bases). The germline V gene encodes CDR1 SGHAT and CDR2 FQNNGV. This CDR3 region has 15 residues. Trimming cost V 0 bases and J 6 bases, with 12 bases left between them. The chain's CDR3 is CASSLDRASLNEQFF. CDR3 bases: TGTGCCAGCAGCTTAGACAGGGCATCCCTCAATGAGCAGTTCTTC.

The chain couples TRBV29-1 to TRBJ2-7; 7 bases line up with TRBD2. Germline V gene data show CDR1 as SQVTM and CDR2 as ANQGSEA. The CDR3 is 13 amino acids. The V segment lost 6 bases and the J segment 6 bases; nucleotides outside the gene matches: 11. The CDR3 here is CSVTTSVRSEQYF. CDR3 DNA: TGCAGCGTCACCACTAGCGTGAGGAGCGAGCAGTACTTC.

This chain uses TRBV30 with TRBJ2-6, with 7 nucleotides matching TRBD2. Germline V CDR1 and CDR2: GTSNPN, SVGIG (reference sequence). This CDR3 has 18 amino acids. Trimming at V came to 0 bases and at J to 0 bases, leaving 8 bases not matched to a gene. The CDR3 DNA reads as TGTGCCTGGAGTGTACGATGGGGGGGAAGCTCTGGGGCCAACGTCCTGACTTTC. Encoded protein: CAWSVRWGGSSGANVLTF.

This chain links TRBV19 with TRBJ2-2; tentative D call: TRBD1 (6 bases). The germline CDR1 and CDR2 sequences are LNHDA and SQIVND (reference sequence). The CDR3 has 14 amino acids. Trimming stripped 6 bases from V and 2 bases from J, with 10 bases between. The CDR3 region is CASSPQGNTGELFF. The CDR3 DNA sequence: TGTGCCAGTAGCCCACAGGGAAACACCGGGGAGCTGTTTTTT.

This clone was seen a handful of times. CDR3 in amino acids: CASSTIGDTSYEQYF. The CDR3 bases are TGTGCCAGCAGCACTATAGGGGACACGTCCTACGAGCAGTACTTC. The genes are TRBV7-3 and TRBJ2-7, with a tentative D call TRBD1 (6 bases). Germline V lookup: CDR1 SGHTA, CDR2 FQGTGA. V gave up 5 bases and J gave up 1 base, with 15 bases separating them. The CDR3 is made up of 15 amino acids.